This is a list of T cell receptor beta chains from one sample in a study of blood T cell repertoires in COVID-19. Sequenced by immunoSEQ multiplex PCR; TCRdb stores in-frame clones only, minus some. The sample yields about 160,000 clones, 90% seen once. Sequencing input: peripheral blood. The receptors were sampled from a man in his 60s with active or convalescent COVID-19. The CDR3 runs from the conserved cysteine through the conserved F or W. The D gene is left open where the match is weak. Only some rows state a clone size, as once, few, many or a class for expanded clones.

d_call,clone_size,v_call,j_call,cdr3_aa,cdr3_nt
-,-,TRBV11-2,TRBJ2-7,CASSLGSPGLSYEQYF,TGTGCCAGCAGCTTAGGATCTCCGGGACTTTCCTACGAGCAGTACTTC
TRBD1,-,TRBV29-1,TRBJ1-1,CSVDQGGNTEAFF,TGCAGCGTTGATCAGGGGGGGAACACTGAAGCTTTCTTT
-,-,TRBV27,TRBJ2-7,CASSLGQGFTYEQYF,TGTGCCAGCAGTTTGGGGCAGGGCTTTACCTACGAGCAGTACTTC
TRBD1,-,TRBV2,TRBJ1-2,CASQTGSNYGYTF,TGTGCCAGCCAGACAGGGTCCAACTATGGCTACACCTTC
-,-,TRBV6-6,TRBJ2-1,CASSLANEQFF,TGTGCCAGCAGTTTGGCCAATGAGCAGTTCTTC
-,-,TRBV6-1,TRBJ1-3,CASSEAHSLVNTIYF,TGTGCCAGCAGTGAAGCGCACTCTTTGGTAAACACCATATATTTT
-,-,TRBV5-8,TRBJ1-1,CASSLGYMNTEAFF,TGTGCCAGCAGCTTGGGTTACATGAACACTGAAGCTTTCTTT
-,few,TRBV6-1,TRBJ1-2,CASSDGTTNYGYTF,TGTGCCAGCAGTGACGGGACAACCAACTATGGCTACACCTTC
-,few,TRBV5-4,TRBJ2-7,CASSGGIQGSYEQYF,TGTGCCAGCAGCGGGGGTATACAGGGTTCCTACGAGCAGTACTTC
-,-,TRBV28,TRBJ1-1,CASSFSFTEAFF,TGTGCCAGCAGTTTTTCCTTTACTGAAGCTTTCTTT
-,-,TRBV27,TRBJ1-5,CASSSQRGGQPQHF,TGTGCCAGCAGTTCACAGCGGGGGGGGCAGCCCCAGCATTTT
TRBD1,-,TRBV27,TRBJ2-7,CASSKQGDLHYEQYF,TGTGCCAGCAGCAAACAGGGGGACCTCCACTACGAGCAGTACTTC
-,-,TRBV25-1,TRBJ2-1,CASSELTRRDEQFF,TGTGCCAGCAGTGAATTAACTAGGCGGGATGAGCAGTTCTTC